A single sample gave rise to the 10 T cell receptor beta chains below, sequenced in a study of shared clonotypes between healthy human individuals. TCRdb's copy holds only in-frame clones and misses some; the assay was immunoSEQ multiplex PCR. The sample shows millions of clones, about 95% of them seen only once. Naive-designated CD8 cells lacked CD45RO, were positively enriched for CCR7, and omitted terminally differentiated effector memory CD45RA+ cells. The source material was naive CD8+ T cells sorted from blood. The receptor source for this set is a man younger than 30 in good health.

Only one count was recorded for this clone. The chain recombines TRBV4-1 with TRBJ2-7; D is uncertain. Trimming shortened V by 0 bases and J by 3 bases, and 12 bases separated the two germline ends. The CDR3 runs 15 residues. The germline V gene has CDR1 MGHRA and CDR2 YSYEKL. The CDR3 is CASSQDGSAHYEQYF. The DNA for the CDR3 is TGCGCCAGCAGCCAAGATGGGTCAGCCCACTACGAGCAGTACTTC.

CDR3 bases: TGTGCCAGCAGCTTACCCCCCGACGGGGGCTCCTACAATGAGCAGTTCTTC. Translating it yields CASSLPPDGGSYNEQFF. The chain combines TRBV7-9 with TRBJ2-1, with D possibly matching TRBD2 (6 bases). CDR3 length: 17 amino acids. Trimming took off 2 bases at V and 0 bases at J, with 14 bases between the two ends. CDR1 SEHNR and CDR2 FQNEAQ come from the germline V gene (reference sequence).

The chain couples TRBV7-9 to TRBJ2-7; D possibly corresponds to TRBD2 (6 bases). The CDR3 loop spans 14 amino acids. The germline V gene has CDR1 SEHNR and CDR2 FQNEAQ (reference sequence). The V end lost 5 bases, the J end lost 5 bases, and 16 bases lay between the germline ends. The chain's CDR3 is CASSTPAGFHEQYF. CDR3 DNA sequence: TGTGCCAGCAGCACGCCAGCGGGCTTCCACGAGCAGTACTTC.

The chain has TRBV30 and TRBJ1-2; D not certain. Germline CDR1 and CDR2: GTSNPN and SVGIG (reference sequence). The CDR3 is 14 residues long. V was clipped by 2 bases and J by 1 base, with 11 bases between them. The CDR3 region is CAWSSYGSNYGYTF. DNA of the CDR3: TGTGCCTGGAGTTCGTACGGAAGTAACTATGGCTACACCTTC.

The rearrangement joins TRBV5-6 to TRBJ2-7; no clear D gene. This CDR3 spans 12 amino acids. CDR1 is SGHDT and CDR2 is YYEEEE in the germline V gene. Trimming took 6 bases from V and 5 from J, leaving 12 bases between them. For the CDR3, the DNA is TGTGCCAGCAAAAACCTCCTGAACGAGCAGTACTTC. Protein sequence: CASKNLLNEQYF.

V and J are TRBV6-1 and TRBJ1-1; D gene uncertain. The CDR3 totals 13 residues. V lost 4 bases to trimming and J lost 1 base, with 7 bases between them. Germline CDR1 and CDR2: MNHNS and SASEGT. The CDR3 nucleotides are TGTGCCAGCAGTGTACTGGCGAACACTGAAGCTTTCTTT. Translated, it gives CASSVLANTEAFF.

The J gene is TRBJ2-7, the V gene TRBV19; D possibly corresponds to TRBD2 (6 bases). CDR1 is LNHDA, CDR2 SQIVND, per germline (reference sequence). V was clipped by 5 bases and J by 0 bases, with 14 bases between them. The CDR3 is 15 residues long. This chain's CDR3 is CASSPRLGVSYEQYF. CDR3 sequence (DNA): TGTGCCAGTAGTCCTAGACTAGGGGTCTCCTACGAGCAGTACTTC.

The gene calls are TRBV4-1 and TRBJ2-1; 12 nucleotides match TRBD2. The germline CDR1 and CDR2 sequences are MGHRA and YSYEKL. V trimming: 4 bases; J trimming: 8 bases; junction bases outside the gene matches: 9. This CDR3 has 16 residues. In DNA form, the CDR3 reads TGCGCCAGCAGCCCTCTAGCGGGAGGGCCGGGCGATGAGCAGTTCTTC. Protein: CASSPLAGGPGDEQFF.

V is TRBV28 and J is TRBJ2-2; D is possibly TRBD1 (6 bases). V dropped 6 bases and J dropped 4 bases, with 12 bases sitting between them. The germline V gene has CDR1 MDHEN and CDR2 SYDVKM. The CDR3 contains 14 residues. CDR3 sequence: CASSTTGSTGELFF. The CDR3 nucleotides are TGTGCCAGCAGCACAACAGGGTCCACCGGGGAGCTGTTTTTT.

This clone was counted once. The same CDR3 is also encoded by other DNA sequences in this sample. The chain employs TRBV27 and TRBJ2-3, with D possibly called TRBD1 or TRBD2 (5 bases each). Germline V CDR1 and CDR2: MNHEY, SMNVEV (reference sequence). V was cut by 2 bases and J by 1 base, with 10 bases left in between. This CDR3 spans 15 amino acids. CDR3 DNA sequence: TGTGCCAGCAGTTTACTGGGGGTTGGCACAGATACGCAGTATTTT. It specifies CASSLLGVGTDTQYF.